This T cell receptor (beta chain) came from a study of T cells in Graves' hyperthyroidism and ophthalmopathy (dated by TCRdb to between 2018 and 2020). Background for the entire study: Peripheral blood samples were taken at initial diagnosis, before any treatment was given. To identify TCR V-J signatures that set the groups apart, the researchers used a discovery cohort of roughly 100 patients, made up of 40 to 45 with Graves' ophthalmopathy and 57 with stable Graves' hyperthyroidism. Whether ophthalmopathy could be predicted prospectively was tested in an independent validation cohort made up of some 20 hyperthyroidism patients plus 17 patients who later progressed to ophthalmopathy. The roughly 100 discovery patients were randomly split 7:3 into training and test sets. In more than five Graves' hyperthyroidism patients, the study also compared T-cell repertoires from thyroid tissue with T-cell repertoires from blood. Once sampling was done, hyperthyroidism patients were given methimazole at a starting dose of 30 mg daily, whereas ophthalmopathy patients were given high-dose intravenous methylprednisolone. The paper describes TCR Vbeta CDR3 sequencing of 130 to 150 peripheral blood samples, made up of 43 ophthalmopathy patients, roughly 80 hyperthyroidism patients and 17 progressor patients.

The germline ends are 9 bases apart after V is trimmed by 2 bases and J by 4 bases. Sequences GTSNPN (CDR1) and SVGIG (CDR2) are obtained from the germline V gene (reference sequence). From the cysteine up to the phenylalanine, the CDR3 has a length of 12 residues. CDR3 DNA is the only sequence kept; it has 36 bases, read in frame from the first base. This clonotype was counted many times. What this receptor recognizes is not known. No quality values exist for individual bases; no much larger clone is one base distant. Amplification of TCR beta CDR3 regions was carried out from RNA transcripts. The TCR CDR3 was subjected to a first round of RT-PCR using the HTBI primer set and the Qiagen OneStep RT-PCR kit. A second multiplex PCR round built the libraries, followed by size selection and purification. Paired-end sequencing of the libraries was performed with 100 bp reads on an Illumina HiSeq2000. Regarding the original processing steps: SOAPnuke was used to process the raw data, removing reads that contained adapters or uncalled bases, had a mean Phred below 15, or lacked an exact match to the constant primer or identifier. COPE v1.2.5 was used to merge high-quality paired reads, and clonotypes were defined as unique nucleotide sequences. MiTCR v1.1 was used to align clonotypes to the IMGT TRBV, TRBD and TRBJ reference segments. The analysis was restricted to V-J combinations with a frequency above 0.0001, which together covered 98% to 99.2% of the repertoires. The TCS score was defined as F50 (clonal expansion) divided by E x V (chaos), with BLOSUM62-based TCRdist calculated between CDR3 peptides within each V-J. Welch's t-statistics and random forest reduced 514 V-J features to some 14, which were used in a naive Bayes classifier (R e1071). TCRdb cleaned the public reads at Q25 with fastp, built clones with MiXCR and kept in-frame beta chains. Each entry is one CDR3 protein sequence, shown with its most common DNA and genes. TCRdb, rather than the study authors, made the V and J calls. This sample holds 380,000 or so distinct CDR3 sequences; approximately 15% were observed only once. Roughly 20% of the sample is held by the ten biggest clonotypes.

Summary of the overall study and its limitations: Ophthalmopathy was separated from stable hyperthyroidism by a 13 V-J signature model, with approximately 85% sensitivity and roughly 81% specificity obtained in cross-validation and 80%/75% obtained in testing. Blood samples also contained most of the expanded thyroid clonotypes (frequency above 0.001), which suggests that blood repertoires may reflect thyroid immune responses. In validation, the model predicted progression to ophthalmopathy a median of approximately 6.3 months before onset, with about 70% sensitivity and 72.22% specificity. No statistical method was used to fix the sample size in advance, and group allocation was not hidden from the investigators.

Hyperthyroidism patients were aged 18 to 65 years and newly diagnosed, with disease duration of less than 2 months. Patients with uncontrolled infections, other autoimmune diseases, pregnancy or lactation were excluded. Diagnoses relied on clinical symptoms, serum thyroxine and TRAb, thyroid ultrasound and orbital computed tomography. Blood from progressor patients was collected at the time of first diagnosis with hyperthyroidism, before any ophthalmopathy symptoms had appeared. Ficoll-Paque density gradient centrifugation was used to isolate PBMCs from about 9 ml of fresh peripheral blood. Patients classed as progressors first received a Graves' hyperthyroidism diagnosis and then went on to develop ophthalmopathy during follow-up. Trizol reagent was used to extract total RNA, and RNA quality was then checked on an Agilent 2100 Bioanalyzer.

The source material was blood. The clonotype originates from a man aged 25 to 40 with Graves' hyperthyroidism that later progressed to Graves' ophthalmopathy. The chain is made from TRBV30 and TRBJ2-7, with an unclear D gene assignment. Here the CDR3 is given as CAWSFFGYEQYF. The nucleotide sequence reads as follows: TGTGCCTGGAGTTTCTTTGGTTACGAGCAGTACTTC.